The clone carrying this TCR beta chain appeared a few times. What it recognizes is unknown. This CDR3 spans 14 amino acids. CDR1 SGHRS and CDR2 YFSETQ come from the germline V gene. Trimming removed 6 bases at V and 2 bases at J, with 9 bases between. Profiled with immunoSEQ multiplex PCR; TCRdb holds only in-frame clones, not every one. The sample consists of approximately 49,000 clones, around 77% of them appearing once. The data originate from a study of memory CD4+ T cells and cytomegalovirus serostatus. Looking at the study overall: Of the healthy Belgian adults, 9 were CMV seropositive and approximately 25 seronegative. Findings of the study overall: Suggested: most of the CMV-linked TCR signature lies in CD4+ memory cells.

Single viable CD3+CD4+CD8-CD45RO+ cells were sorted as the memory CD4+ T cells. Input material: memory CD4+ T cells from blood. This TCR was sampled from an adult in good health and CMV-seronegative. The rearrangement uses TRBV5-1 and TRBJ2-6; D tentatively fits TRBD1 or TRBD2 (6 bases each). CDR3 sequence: CASTEGAGANVLTF. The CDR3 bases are TGCGCCAGCACGGAGGGGGCTGGGGCCAACGTCCTGACTTTC.